A selection of T cell receptor beta chains follows, all from one sample in a study of blood T cell repertoires in COVID-19. The protocol was immunoSEQ multiplex PCR, while the TCRdb copy is restricted to in-frame clones and leaves out a portion. Among roughly 380,000 clones listed, approximately 89% were seen once. Sequenced: peripheral blood. The receptors stem from a woman aged 60-70 years with COVID-19, enrolled during active disease. The CDR3 runs from the conserved cysteine through the conserved F or W. The D gene is left open where the match is weak. Where a row states a size, it is once, few, many or the class of an expanded clone; other rows omit it.

v_call	j_call	d_call	clone_size	cdr3_nt	cdr3_aa
TRBV10-3	TRBJ2-3	TRBD2	few	TGTGCCATCAGCAACCTACTAGCGCAAGGCCCACTGGGCACAGATACGCAGTATTTT	CAISNLLAQGPLGTDTQYF
TRBV24-1	TRBJ2-3	TRBD1	-	TGTGCCACCAGTGAAGAGTCCGGGACAGGGGTCTCAAATACGCAGTATTTT	CATSEESGTGVSNTQYF
TRBV18	TRBJ1-1	-	-	TGTGCCAGCTCACCACTCGGGGACACTGAAGCTTTCTTT	CASSPLGDTEAFF
TRBV7-3	TRBJ1-1	-	-	TGTGCCAGCAGCCTAGTGACGGTCATGAACACTGAAGCTTTCTTT	CASSLVTVMNTEAFF
TRBV12-3/TRBV12-4	TRBJ2-7	-	-	TGTGCCAGCAGGGGGCGCGGCGGGAAGCAGTACTTC	CASRGRGGKQYF
TRBV6-5	TRBJ2-3	-	-	TGTGCCAGCAGTTTCGGGATGGGCACCACAGATACGCAGTATTTT	CASSFGMGTTDTQYF
TRBV14	TRBJ2-1	TRBD2	-	TGTGCCAGCAGTCGACTAGCGGGGGGTTTCCCCTCCTACAATGAGCAGTTCTTC	CASSRLAGGFPSYNEQFF
TRBV4-1	TRBJ2-7	-	-	TGCGCCAGCAGCCAAGCACTAGTCGTGACCTACGAGCAGTACTTC	CASSQALVVTYEQYF
TRBV9	TRBJ1-3	-	-	TGTGCCAGCAGCGCCGGGCGGGGGGGCACCATATATTTT	CASSAGRGGTIYF
TRBV16	TRBJ2-1	-	-	TGTGCCAGCAGCTACTCGGACAGCTACAATGAGCAGTTCTTC	CASSYSDSYNEQFF
TRBV2	TRBJ1-6	-	-	TGTGCCAGCTTCAGGGGCCTCCTCGGCTCCTATAATTCACCCCTCCACTTT	CASFRGLLGSYNSPLHF
TRBV6-1	TRBJ1-5	TRBD1	-	TGTGCCAGCAGTGAACTTTTGGGACAGGCAAGCAATCAGCCCCAGCATTTT	CASSELLGQASNQPQHF
TRBV6-5	TRBJ1-4	-	few	TGTGCCAGCAGTTACTCGTCCGGGGGGGATTATGAAAAACTGTTTTTT	CASSYSSGGDYEKLFF
TRBV30	TRBJ1-5	-	once	TGTGCCTGGAGAAGTAGGGGTATGAATCAGCCCCAGCATTTT	CAWRSRGMNQPQHF
TRBV7-2	TRBJ1-3	-	-	TGTGCCAGCAGCTTGAGCTCTGGAAACACCATATATTTT	CASSLSSGNTIYF
TRBV5-6	TRBJ1-6	TRBD1	-	TGTGCCAGCAGCCGGACAGGGGCGGAACAACCCCTCCACTTT	CASSRTGAEQPLHF
TRBV6-5	TRBJ1-5	TRBD1	-	TGTGCCAGCAGAGACAGGGTCGGCAATCAGCCCCAGCATTTT	CASRDRVGNQPQHF
TRBV28	TRBJ2-7	TRBD2	once	TGTGCCAGCAGTTTTCCTAGCGGGGGGGTCTCCTACGAGCAGTACTTC	CASSFPSGGVSYEQYF
TRBV19	TRBJ1-2	TRBD1	-	TGTGCCAGTAGCCCTAGGACAGGAACCTATGGCTACACCTTC	CASSPRTGTYGYTF
TRBV6-5	TRBJ1-2	TRBD1	few	TGTGCCAGCAGTAAAAGGACAGGGGTAGGCTACACCTTC	CASSKRTGVGYTF
TRBV2	TRBJ2-3	TRBD2	-	TGTGCCAGCAGTCAAGAGGGAGGACTAGCGGGAGGCACAGATACGCAGTATTTT	CASSQEGGLAGGTDTQYF
TRBV3-1/TRBV3-2	TRBJ1-1	-	-	TGTGCCAGCAGCTCCGGGTGGAACACTGAAGCTTTCTTT	CASSSGWNTEAFF
TRBV27	TRBJ1-2	TRBD1	-	TGTGCCAGCAGTCCCAGCCGGGACAGGGTGCTCGGCTATGGCTACACCTTC	CASSPSRDRVLGYGYTF
TRBV7-8	TRBJ1-2	TRBD1	once	TGTGCCAGCAGCGAGGACAGGATCTATGGCTACACCTTC	CASSEDRIYGYTF
TRBV14	TRBJ1-4	-	-	TGTGCCAGCAGCCAACCAAGGGGATTTAATGAAAAACTGTTTTTT	CASSQPRGFNEKLFF
TRBV29-1	TRBJ1-2	-	once	TGCAGCGTTGAACTGCCGGGAGGACGATATGGCTACACCTTC	CSVELPGGRYGYTF
TRBV19	TRBJ2-5	-	-	TGTGCCAGTAGTATATTAAGAGAAGAGACCCAGTACTTC	CASSILREETQYF
TRBV7-9	TRBJ1-6	TRBD1	-	TGTGCCAGCAACGCAGGGGGCCAAGGGCCTAATTCACCCCTCCACTTT	CASNAGGQGPNSPLHF
TRBV7-6	TRBJ1-6	-	-	TGTGCCAGCAGCTCACAGGGTGGGGGATATAATTCACCCCTCCACTTT	CASSSQGGGYNSPLHF
TRBV19	TRBJ1-2	-	-	TGTGCCAGTAGTATAATCCGGGAGTTGGACTATGGCTACACCTTC	CASSIIRELDYGYTF
TRBV7-2	TRBJ1-4	-	-	TGTGCCAGCAGCATTCGCGCTAATGAAAAACTGTTTTTT	CASSIRANEKLFF
TRBV5-1	TRBJ2-1	-	-	TGCGCCAGCAGCTTGGCGAGCTCCTACAATGAGCAGTTCTTC	CASSLASSYNEQFF
TRBV7-8	TRBJ2-1	-	-	TGTGCCAGCAGCTTAGTCCAGGGCAAAGGCTACAATGAGCAGTTCTTC	CASSLVQGKGYNEQFF
TRBV28	TRBJ2-7	-	-	TGTGCCAGCAGTTCGAGTAGTCAAGAGCAGTACTTC	CASSSSSQEQYF
TRBV28	TRBJ1-5	TRBD1	-	TGTGCCAGCAGCGACACAGGGGGCGGGAGCAATCAGCCCCAGCATTTT	CASSDTGGGSNQPQHF
TRBV19	TRBJ1-2	-	-	TGTGCCAGTATAGCAGGAGGTTATGGCTACACCTTC	CASIAGGYGYTF
TRBV3-1/TRBV3-2	TRBJ2-5	TRBD1	-	TGTGCCAGCAGCCAGGCAGGGGGCCAGACCCAGTACTTC	CASSQAGGQTQYF
TRBV9	TRBJ1-3	TRBD1	-	TGTGCCAGCAGCGACCGGGACAGCTTGTTCTCTGGAAACACCATATATTTT	CASSDRDSLFSGNTIYF
TRBV6-5	TRBJ1-3	TRBD1	-	TGTGCCAGCAGACGACAGGGTTCTGGAAACACCATATATTTT	CASRRQGSGNTIYF
TRBV11-3	TRBJ2-1	TRBD1	-	TGTGCCAGCAGCAAAGACAGGGACAATGAGCAGTTCTTC	CASSKDRDNEQFF
TRBV5-1	TRBJ2-1	-	-	TGCGCCAGCAGAGGGGGACCAAACGGCTACAATGAGCAGTTCTTC	CASRGGPNGYNEQFF
TRBV9	TRBJ2-2	-	-	TGTGCCAGCAGCGTAGGTCCTAGCGCCCGCGACGGGGAGCTGTTTTTT	CASSVGPSARDGELFF
TRBV6-2/TRBV6-3	TRBJ1-1	-	-	TGTGCCAGCAGCGATGTACTCACTGAAGCTTTCTTT	CASSDVLTEAFF
TRBV3-1/TRBV3-2	TRBJ1-2	-	-	TGTGCCAGCAGCCAAGATTTGGGGCAGGGCGCTAACTATGGCTACACCTTC	CASSQDLGQGANYGYTF
TRBV5-1	TRBJ1-1	-	-	TGCGCCAGCAGGAGGGACACACAGTTTAACACTGAAGCTTTCTTT	CASRRDTQFNTEAFF
TRBV5-1	TRBJ1-4	TRBD1	-	TGCGCCAGCAGCCTAGGACAGGCGACCCCTAATGAAAAACTGTTTTTT	CASSLGQATPNEKLFF
TRBV5-1	TRBJ2-3	TRBD2	-	TGCGCCAGCAGCCGGACTAGCGGGGGCCTGGATACGCAGTATTTT	CASSRTSGGLDTQYF
TRBV5-1	TRBJ1-4	-	once	TGCGCCAGCAGCTTGGACCCAGGGGCGGATGAAAAACTGTTTTTT	CASSLDPGADEKLFF
TRBV11-2	TRBJ1-6	-	-	TGTGCCAGCAGCCCCGGACAGAGGAATTCACCCCTCCACTTT	CASSPGQRNSPLHF
TRBV19	TRBJ1-5	-	-	TGTGCCAGTTCCCTTTGGGGCGATCAGCCCCAGCATTTT	CASSLWGDQPQHF
TRBV6-4	TRBJ1-1	-	-	TGTGCCAGCAAGGGGACTGAAGCTTTCTTT	CASKGTEAFF
TRBV5-5	TRBJ2-7	-	-	TGTGCCAGCAGCTTGGCCTACTACGAGCAGTACTTC	CASSLAYYEQYF
TRBV7-2	TRBJ1-1	-	-	TGTGCCACCTCGAATGGGCGATTCACTGAAGCTTTCTTT	CATSNGRFTEAFF
TRBV14	TRBJ1-1	-	few	TGTGCCAGCAGCCAAGCAGGTTTCCAGATGAAAACTGAAGCTTTCTTT	CASSQAGFQMKTEAFF